The sequence of this T cell receptor (beta chain) was determined in a study of patients and donors after allogeneic stem cell transplantation. This CDR3 comprises 16 residues. Trimming removed 4 bases from V and 0 bases from J, with 12 bases in between. Germline CDR1 is SEHNR and CDR2 is FQNEAQ (reference sequence). One entry per CDR3 protein results from TCRdb running MiXCR on the RT-PCR reads. The sample lists 150,000 to 250,000 distinct CDR3 sequences, 41% seen once, with about 35% in the top ten. This clonotype was detected a few times. The chain combines TRBV7-9 with TRBJ1-4, with D perhaps TRBD1 (6 bases). The sequenced sample was blood, either unsorted or a sorted T cell fraction (not recorded which). This sequence was found in a human donor who was either an allogeneic HSCT recipient or a stem cell or donor lymphocyte infusion donor (not recorded which). It is not recorded whose cells these are; they may come from a transplant donor. The CDR3 DNA follows: TGTGCCAGCAGCTCCGGGACACTAGCAACTAATGAAAAACTGTTTTTT. This encodes CASSSGTLATNEKLFF.